Following are 15 T cell receptor beta chains from one sample sequenced in a study of CD8+CD57+ T cells in acquired aplastic anemia. Patients sequenced had flow cytometry evidence of CD8+CD57+ cell expansion. Investigators profiled TCR beta VDJ and CDR3 from genomic DNA template. Via MiXCR, TCRdb re-called the reads, giving one row per CDR3 protein. The table has roughly 250,000 distinct CDR3 sequences, approximately 82% seen once. Sequenced input: sorted CD4+, CD8+, or CD8+CD57+ T cells (not recorded which) from PBMCs. The origin of the receptors is a human donor with aplastic anemia.

In DNA, the CDR3 is TGTGCCAGCAGCTCCTCAGATACGCAGGACTTTGGCCCAAATGAGCAGTTCTTC. Translating gives CASSSSDTQDFGPNEQFF. This chain links TRBV7-9 with TRBJ2-1, with D perhaps matching TRBD2 (5 bases). V lost 4 bases and J 7 bases, leaving 26 bases between the germline ends. This CDR3 region has 18 residues. Germline V gene data show CDR1 as SEHNR and CDR2 as FQNEAQ (reference sequence).

This clonotype came up a few times. No conserved phenylalanine or tryptophan ends this CDR3, so it is likely a read error. The DNA is left out, because the CDR3 cannot be placed on it with certainty; the CDR3 is given as TCRdb lists it. The V call is TRBV2, the J call TRBJ1-1; the DNA was not compared with TRBD1, the D call given in the table. Germline V gene sequence: CDR1 SNHLY, CDR2 FYNNEI. From its first to its last residue, the CDR3 has 15 amino acids. The CDR3 loop reads CASGDGGTDTPDFFP.

Turning to this clonotype: Compared with germline, one end of the junction differs, possibly owing to a read error. The genes are TRBV7-9 and TRBJ2-3; D unresolved. The CDR3 covers 14 residues. From germline, CDR1 is SEHNR and CDR2 FQNEAQ (reference sequence). The CDR3 sequence is CASSLAVAHNKKHF. CDR3 bases: TGTGCCAGCAGCTTAGCAGTAGCTCACAATAAGAAGCATTTT.

Concerning this clonotype itself: This CDR3 is missing its conserved last phenylalanine or tryptophan, likely due to a read error. Because the CDR3's place on the DNA is in doubt, the DNA is left out and the CDR3 is given as listed by TCRdb. This chain uses TRBV2 with TRBJ2-2. The CDR3 numbers 12 amino acids, ends counted. Germline V gives CDR1 SNHLY, CDR2 FYNNEI. This CDR3 reads CASGVVPGELYY.

This clonotype came up once. The CDR3 does not end in the conserved phenylalanine or tryptophan, so this is likely a read error. The chain combines TRBV7-8 with TRBJ2-4; D is possibly TRBD2 (5 bases). This CDR3 region has 12 residues. The V gene lost 0 bases and the J gene lost 13 bases, with 10 bases spanning the gap. Germline-derived CDR1 and CDR2 are SGHVS and FQNEAQ. The CDR3 protein is CASSLAGSIQYL. The CDR3 DNA reads as TGTGCCAGCAGCTTAGCGGGGAGCATCCAGTACTTG.

This clonotype was detected only a few times. The germline gene is not matched at one end of the junction; a read error may be the cause. V usage is TRBV5-1 and J usage is TRBJ1-1; D not certain. Germline CDR1 SGHRS, CDR2 YFSETQ. The CDR3 consists of 15 residues. In DNA form, the CDR3 reads TGTGCCAGCAGCTTGGATTTCACCGGGAACACTGAAGCTTTCTTT. Encoded protein: CASSLDFTGNTEAFF.

This clonotype was found once. Mismatch with germline at one junction end may stem from a read error. The V gene is TRBV7-2, the J gene TRBJ1-6, with a tentative D call TRBD1 (6 bases). The CDR3 has 14 amino acids. Germline loops: CDR1 SGHTA, CDR2 FQGNSA. Here the CDR3 reads CASSKGGVRAPLYF. The CDR3 DNA reads TGTGCCAGCAGCAAGGGGGGGGTACGGGCACCCCTCTATTTT.

Regarding this clonotype: Because the CDR3 is missing its conserved closing phenylalanine or tryptophan, this is likely a read error. The limits of the CDR3 on the DNA are not certain, so only TCRdb's listed CDR3 is given. The CDR3 spells CASSRGGGGSSTS. The gene calls are TRBV7-2 and TRBJ2-1; the D call TRBD2 from the table was never checked on the DNA. Germline CDR1 reads SGHTA; CDR2 reads FQGNSA. From its first to its last residue, the CDR3 has 13 amino acids.

The chain combines TRBV15 with TRBJ2-2; TRBD1 is a possible D gene (5 bases). V was shortened by 1 base and J by 4 bases, with 16 bases between the two germline ends. Germline V lookup: CDR1 LNHNV, CDR2 YYDKDF (reference sequence). The CDR3 is 17 amino acids. Here the CDR3 reads CATSRGQRPSGTGELFF. As DNA, the CDR3 is TGTGCCACCAGCAGAGGACAGAGACCCTCGGGCACCGGGGAGCTGTTTTTT.

As for this clonotype: As the CDR3 is not closed by the conserved phenylalanine or tryptophan, this likely results from a read error. The DNA is omitted, as the CDR3 cannot be located on it reliably, and the CDR3 follows TCRdb's listing. The CDR3 is CASSLVPGELLFC. The V and J genes are TRBV7-9 and TRBJ2-3; no check of the table's D call, TRBD1, against the DNA was made. The CDR3 contains 13 residues when both ends are counted. Germline values: CDR1 SEHNR, CDR2 FQNEAQ (reference sequence).

The V call is TRBV5-4, the J call TRBJ2-5; 7 bases are shared with TRBD2. J gave up 1 base and V 4 bases, and 7 bases lay outside the gene matches. The CDR3 runs 15 residues. The V gene's germline CDR1 is SGHNT and CDR2 YYREEE (reference sequence). In nucleotides, the CDR3 is TGTGCCAGCAGCGTTACTAGCGATGTCCAAGAGACCCAGTACTTC. Amino acids: CASSVTSDVQETQYF.

This clonotype appeared a single time. This rearrangement joins TRBV6-4 to TRBJ2-7; 12 bases agree with TRBD1. The V and J ends lost 6 bases and 3 bases, in that order; junction bases with no gene match: 6. The germline V gene encodes CDR1 MRHNA and CDR2 SNTAGT. CDR3 length: 15 amino acids. The DNA of the CDR3 is TGTGCCAGCAGGTTAGGGGACAGGGGGCACTACGAGCAGTACGTC. It yields the protein CASRLGDRGHYEQYV.

V is TRBV9 and J is TRBJ1-1; D is undetermined. Between the trimmed V and J ends, which lost 4 bases and 11 bases, there was a span of 24 bases. This CDR3 comprises 15 residues. Germline values: CDR1 SGDLS, CDR2 YYNGEE. DNA for the CDR3: TGTGCCAGCAGCTTAGGAGTGATCTGCAATAATGAGGCTTTCTTT. Residues: CASSLGVICNNEAFF.

The chain carries TRBV10-2 and TRBJ2-7; 15 nucleotides align to TRBD2. Trimming at V came to 2 bases and at J to 4 bases, leaving 6 bases not matched to a gene. The CDR3 spans 17 residues. Germline CDR1 is WSHSY and CDR2 is SAAADI. This chain's CDR3 is CASSEKGTSGRKYEQYF. The CDR3 DNA follows: TGCGCCAGCAGTGAGAAGGGGACTAGCGGGAGGAAGTACGAGCAGTACTTC.

This chain joins TRBV20-1 and TRBJ2-1, with D perhaps being TRBD1 or TRBD2 (5 bases each). The germline V gene has CDR1 DFQATT and CDR2 SNEGSKA (reference sequence). The V end lost 3 bases, the J end lost 7 bases, and 22 bases lay between the germline ends. The CDR3 runs to 16 residues. The CDR3 DNA reads as TGCAGTGCTAGGGGACGAAGATTGAACATGTCGAATGAGCAGTTCTTC. Protein product: CSARGRRLNMSNEQFF.